Listed below are T cell receptor beta chains from one sample, sequenced in a study of T cells after yellow fever vaccination. TCRdb itself ran the 5' RACE reads through MiXCR, one entry per CDR3 protein. The table lists around 340,000 distinct CDR3 sequences, 8.7% of them singletons. Material: PBMCs, obtained on the day of the first yellow fever vaccination. The source of these receptors is a man in his late teens or twenties who received the YFV17D yellow fever vaccine. CDR3s include the opening cysteine and the closing phenylalanine or tryptophan. The D gene is left open where the match is weak. Clone size is stated in some rows and not others, as once, few, many or a class when expanded.

>few|TRBV12-3/TRBV12-4|TRBJ2-2|-
CASQTGRTGELFF
TGTGCCAGCCAGACAGGACGGACCGGGGAGCTGTTTTTT
>few|TRBV5-1|TRBJ2-3|TRBD2
CASSLGVAGGSVDTQYF
TGCGCCAGCAGCTTGGGAGTAGCGGGGGGTTCAGTGGATACGCAGTATTTT
>many|TRBV5-1|TRBJ2-3|TRBD2
CASSFLAGTDTQYF
TGCGCCAGCAGCTTCCTAGCGGGGACAGATACGCAGTATTTT
>-|TRBV27|TRBJ1-4|-
CASSLGASVEKLFF
TGTGCCAGCAGTTTAGGAGCGTCAGTTGAAAAACTGTTTTTT
>few|TRBV7-8|TRBJ2-5|-
CASSPPASEETQYF
TGTGCCAGCAGTCCGCCGGCTAGCGAAGAGACCCAGTACTTC
>-|TRBV25-1|TRBJ1-2|-
CASSESAGEGGYTF
TGTGCCAGCAGTGAAAGTGCAGGGGAGGGTGGCTACACCTTC
>many|TRBV6-4|TRBJ2-5|TRBD2
CASSDTGTSGGAKQETQYF
TGTGCCAGCAGTGACACCGGGACTAGCGGGGGGGCTAAACAAGAGACCCAGTACTTC
>few|TRBV20-1|TRBJ1-5|-
CSAGPSHQPQHF
TGCAGTGCTGGGCCCTCGCATCAGCCCCAGCATTTT
>many|TRBV5-1|TRBJ2-3|TRBD1
CASSWTGGGTDTQYF
TGCGCCAGCAGCTGGACAGGGGGGGGGACAGATACGCAGTATTTT
>few|TRBV20-1|TRBJ1-6|-
CSAETASSYNSPLHF
TGCAGTGCAGAGACGGCGAGCTCCTATAATTCACCCCTCCACTTT
>few|TRBV20-1|TRBJ2-3|-
CSARVGTPGLTQYF
TGCAGTGCTAGAGTCGGGACCCCAGGTTTGACGCAGTATTTT
>few|TRBV29-1|TRBJ2-5|-
CSVGDGETQYF
TGCAGCGTTGGCGACGGGGAGACCCAGTACTTC
>few|TRBV20-1|TRBJ1-6|-
CSARDRAGENSPLHF
TGCAGTGCTAGAGATCGGGCAGGGGAGAATTCACCCCTCCACTTT
>-|TRBV7-2|TRBJ1-6|TRBD1
CASSLGSGGGSPLHF
TGTGCCAGCAGCTTAGGGTCAGGGGGAGGCTCACCCCTCCACTTT
>few|TRBV28|TRBJ2-3|-
CASGGSTQVKEDTDTQYF
TGTGCCAGCGGGGGGAGTACCCAGGTCAAAGAAGATACAGATACGCAGTATTTT
>many|TRBV5-6|TRBJ1-4|TRBD1
CASSLTGGNEKLFF
TGTGCCAGCAGCTTGACAGGGGGTAATGAAAAACTGTTTTTT
>-|TRBV4-2|TRBJ2-5|-
CASSHGLHQYF
TGTGCCAGCAGCCATGGACTGCACCAGTACTTC
>-|TRBV4-1|TRBJ2-7|-
CASSQVGSTEHYEQYF
TGCGCCAGCAGCCAAGTAGGGTCGACAGAGCACTACGAGCAGTACTTC
>many|TRBV24-1|TRBJ2-5|-
CATSAAQETQYF
TGTGCCACCTCAGCAGCCCAAGAGACCCAGTACTTC
>few|TRBV7-2|TRBJ2-2|-
CASSSGAGAVGELFF
TGTGCCAGCAGCTCAGGGGCGGGAGCGGTCGGGGAGCTGTTTTTT
>few|TRBV12-3/TRBV12-4|TRBJ1-1|-
CASTEANTEAFF
TGTGCCAGCACGGAGGCGAACACTGAAGCTTTCTTT
>few|TRBV11-2|TRBJ2-3|-
CASYSLLEVRTDTQYF
TGTGCCAGCTACTCACTCCTGGAGGTTAGGACAGATACGCAGTATTTT
>many|TRBV7-9|TRBJ2-3|-
CASSYRVADTQYF
TGTGCCAGCAGCTACAGGGTAGCGGATACGCAGTATTTT
>few|TRBV9|TRBJ1-1|-
CASSAGTEAFF
TGTGCCAGCAGCGCCGGGACGGAAGCTTTCTTT
>-|TRBV4-1|TRBJ1-2|-
CASSQTARHYGYTF
TGCGCCAGCAGCCAAACAGCTCGGCACTATGGCTACACCTTC
>-|TRBV7-2|TRBJ2-3|-
CASSLMAGGATDTQYF
TGTGCCAGCAGCCTAATGGCGGGCGGGGCAACAGATACGCAGTATTTT
>few|TRBV6-6|TRBJ1-6|-
CASSYSIRDPLHF
TGTGCCAGCAGTTACTCCATCCGGGACCCCCTCCACTTT
>many|TRBV4-3|TRBJ2-1|TRBD2
CASSQTQAGGYNEQFF
TGCGCCAGCAGCCAAACTCAGGCGGGGGGATACAATGAGCAGTTCTTC
>-|TRBV5-6|TRBJ1-3|-
CASSSGKSGNTIYF
TGTGCCAGCAGCTCAGGGAAATCCGGAAACACCATATATTTT
>-|TRBV6-5|TRBJ2-5|-
CASSYSILGPEETQYF
TGTGCCAGCAGTTACTCGATATTGGGTCCGGAAGAGACCCAGTACTTC
>-|TRBV28|TRBJ1-1|TRBD1
CASSFGLWDRMNTEAFF
TGTGCCAGCAGTTTTGGGTTATGGGACAGGATGAACACTGAAGCTTTCTTT
>many|TRBV5-1|TRBJ1-1|TRBD1
CASSSGQGLSEAFF
TGCGCCAGCAGCTCCGGACAGGGACTTTCCGAAGCTTTCTTT
>few|TRBV12-3/TRBV12-4|TRBJ1-1|-
CASSFGLGVTEAFF
TGTGCCAGCAGTTTCGGCTTAGGGGTCACTGAAGCTTTCTTT
>-|TRBV9|TRBJ1-1|-
CASSASNTEAFF
TGTGCCAGCAGCGCCTCGAACACTGAAGCTTTCTTT
>few|TRBV10-3|TRBJ2-3|TRBD2
CAIRRGGGTDTQYF
TGTGCCATCAGGCGGGGGGGCGGTACAGATACGCAGTATTTT
>few|TRBV24-1|TRBJ1-2|TRBD1
CATSDPTMTGDGYTF
TGTGCCACCAGTGATCCCACTATGACAGGGGATGGCTACACCTTC
>many|TRBV12-3/TRBV12-4|TRBJ1-2|-
CASSVGPTYGYTF
TGTGCCAGCAGTGTAGGACCGACCTATGGCTACACCTTC